Below, one T cell receptor beta chain is given with its context. This CDR3 contains 13 residues. Germline CDR1 and CDR2: SQVTM and ANQGSEA. With V trimmed by 4 bases and J by 4 bases, 6 bases remained unmatched. This entry comes from a study of T-cell memory formation after mild COVID-19. Each CDR3 protein is one row after TCRdb ran MiXCR on the 5' RACE reads. The profile shows roughly 550,000 distinct CDR3 sequences, approximately 20% of them singletons. This receptor was taken from an adult woman who had mild COVID-19 (a few samples of this study predate the infection). Cell type and time point are not known. The V gene is TRBV29-1, the J gene TRBJ2-7; 8 bases align to TRBD1. The sample comprised PBMCs or a T cell subset sorted from them (not recorded which). In DNA form, the CDR3 reads TGCAGCGTTGTCCCCACAGGGGGGTACGAGCAGTACTTC. Amino acids: CSVVPTGGYEQYF.